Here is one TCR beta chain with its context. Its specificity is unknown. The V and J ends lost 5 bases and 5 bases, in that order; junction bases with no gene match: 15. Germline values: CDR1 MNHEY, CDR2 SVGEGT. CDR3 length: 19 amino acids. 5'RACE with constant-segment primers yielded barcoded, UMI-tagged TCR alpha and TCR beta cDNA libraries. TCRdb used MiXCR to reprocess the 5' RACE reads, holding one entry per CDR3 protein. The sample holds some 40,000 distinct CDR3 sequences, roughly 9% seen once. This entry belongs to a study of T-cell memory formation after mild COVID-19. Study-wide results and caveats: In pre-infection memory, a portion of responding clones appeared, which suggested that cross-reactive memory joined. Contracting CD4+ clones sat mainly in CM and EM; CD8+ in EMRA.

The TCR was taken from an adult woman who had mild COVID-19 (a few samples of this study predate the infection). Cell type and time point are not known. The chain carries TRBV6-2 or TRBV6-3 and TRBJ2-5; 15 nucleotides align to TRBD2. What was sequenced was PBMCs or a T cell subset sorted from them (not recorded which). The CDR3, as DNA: TGTGCCAGCAGTCAGAGGACTAGCGGGAGGGGCACATATCGTGAGACCCAGTACTTC. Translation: CASSQRTSGRGTYRETQYF.